This T cell receptor (beta chain) was sequenced for a study of post-analysis software for immune sequencing data. Whole-study findings and limits: Among multiple sclerosis patients, normalized Chao1 diversity was significantly below that of controls. Strong co-clustering by F measure linked samples that shared a preparation batch. Patients had higher frequencies than controls of roughly five TRBV segments, including TRBV5-6, TRBV5-1 and TRBV20-1.

This clonotype came up a few times. The target antigen is unknown. A read error is possible here, since a much larger clone lies one base away. CDR3 length equals 13 residues. Germline V CDR1 and CDR2: SQVTM, ANQGSEA. V was clipped by 6 bases and J by 7 bases; unmatched bases: 11. The authors incorporated unique molecular identifiers into the TCR beta cDNA libraries. TCRdb analysed the PCR reads with MiXCR anew, one entry per CDR3 protein. The sample comprises approximately 180,000 distinct CDR3 sequences, around 28% of which are singletons, and about 1.4% rests with the top ten. This clonotype originated in a girl aged 10-17 years with multiple sclerosis. V and J are TRBV29-1 and TRBJ2-7; 8 positions match TRBD1. Sequenced: blood. CDR3 DNA sequence: TGCAGCGTCGGGACAGGTGGGGGCAATGAGCAGTACTTC. Its protein product is CSVGTGGGNEQYF.